This T cell receptor beta chain was recorded in a study of cytomegalovirus exposure and HLA in healthy donors. General observations from the study: Indistinguishable V segments, including TRBV6-2 and TRBV6-3, were excluded.

In the case of this clone: Its antigen is currently unknown.

The PCR employed 60 Vbeta primers together with 13 Jbeta primers. Data came from immunoSEQ multiplex PCR; TCRdb stores just in-frame clones and leaves some out. The sample table sets out 200,000 to 250,000 clones. J gave up 4 bases and V 7 bases, and 5 bases lay outside the gene matches. CDR1 is LNHDA, CDR2 SQIVND, per germline (reference sequence). The CDR3 loop spans 13 amino acids. This receptor was obtained from a girl aged 2 to 9 in good health and CMV-seropositive. This chain connects TRBV19 to TRBJ1-1; 8 bases align to TRBD1. Sequencing was done on a sample of PBMCs. The CDR3 sequence is CASTDRAPTEAFF. The CDR3 nucleotides read TGTGCCAGTACGGACAGGGCCCCCACTGAAGCTTTCTTT. Variable domain in full (rest from reference TRBV19 and TRBJ1-1): DGGITQSPKYLFRKEGQNVTLSCEQNLNHDAMYWYRQDPGQGLRLIYYSQIVNDFQKGDIAEGYSVSREKKESFPLTVTSAQKNPTAFYLCASTDRAPTEAFFGQGTRLTVV.